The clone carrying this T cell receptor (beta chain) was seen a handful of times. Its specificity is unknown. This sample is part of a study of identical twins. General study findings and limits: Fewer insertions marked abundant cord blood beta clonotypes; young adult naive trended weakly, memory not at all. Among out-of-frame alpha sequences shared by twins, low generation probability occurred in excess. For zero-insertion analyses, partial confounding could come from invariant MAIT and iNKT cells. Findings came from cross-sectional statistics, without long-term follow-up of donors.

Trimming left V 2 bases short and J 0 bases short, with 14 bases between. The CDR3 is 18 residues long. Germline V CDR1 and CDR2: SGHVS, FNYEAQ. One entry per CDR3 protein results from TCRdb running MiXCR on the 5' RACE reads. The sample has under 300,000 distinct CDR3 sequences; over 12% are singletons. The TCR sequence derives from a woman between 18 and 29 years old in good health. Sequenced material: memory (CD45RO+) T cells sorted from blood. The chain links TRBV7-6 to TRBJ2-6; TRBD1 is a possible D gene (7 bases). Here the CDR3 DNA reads TGTGCCAGCAGCTTACTCGGACAGGACTACTCTGGGGCCAACGTCCTGACTTTC. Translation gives CASSLLGQDYSGANVLTF.